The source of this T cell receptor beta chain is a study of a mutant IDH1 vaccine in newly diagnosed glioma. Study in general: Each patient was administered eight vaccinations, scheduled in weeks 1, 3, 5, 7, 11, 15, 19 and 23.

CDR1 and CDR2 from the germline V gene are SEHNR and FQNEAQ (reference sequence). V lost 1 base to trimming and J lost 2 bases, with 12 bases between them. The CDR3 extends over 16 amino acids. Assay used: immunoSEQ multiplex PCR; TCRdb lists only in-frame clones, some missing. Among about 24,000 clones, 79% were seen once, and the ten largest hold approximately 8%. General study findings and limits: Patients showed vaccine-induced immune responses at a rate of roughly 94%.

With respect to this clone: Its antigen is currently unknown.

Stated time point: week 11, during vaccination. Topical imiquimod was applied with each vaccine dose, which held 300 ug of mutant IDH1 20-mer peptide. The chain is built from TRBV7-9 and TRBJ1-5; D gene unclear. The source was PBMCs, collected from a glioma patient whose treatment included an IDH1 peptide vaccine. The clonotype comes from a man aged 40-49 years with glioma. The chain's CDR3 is CASSLVGASGNQPQHF. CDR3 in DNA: TGTGCCAGCAGCTTAGTAGGAGCTAGCGGCAATCAGCCCCAGCATTTT.